This T cell receptor (beta chain) comes out of a study of cytomegalovirus exposure and HLA in healthy donors. About the study: Early release data held about 92 million unique TCRs from HLA-typed donors.

Trimming removed 4 bases from V and 2 bases from J, with 8 bases in between. The CDR3 contains 13 residues. Per germline, CDR1 SNHLY and CDR2 FYNNEI. The primer mix had 60 Vbeta and 13 Jbeta primers. TCRdb's table, derived via immunoSEQ multiplex PCR, lists solely in-frame clones and lacks some. The table lists approximately 210,000 clones, around 76% of them singletons, with approximately 5.7% in the top ten. The material sequenced was PBMCs. V usage is TRBV2 and J usage is TRBJ1-1; the D gene is possibly TRBD1 (5 bases). The origin of this receptor is a man aged 35 to 55 in good health and CMV-seropositive. CDR3 region: CASSGQKNTEAFF. In nucleotides, the CDR3 is TGTGCCAGCAGTGGACAGAAAAACACTGAAGCTTTCTTT.